This T cell receptor (beta chain) appears in the sequencing data of a study of T cell changes during pregnancy in multiple sclerosis. V lost 4 bases to trimming and J lost 0 bases, with 15 bases between them. The CDR3 runs 16 residues. The germline V gene has CDR1 KGHSH and CDR2 LQKENI. TCRdb's table, derived via immunoSEQ multiplex PCR, lists solely in-frame clones and lacks some. The table shows about 49,000 clones, with 80% to 95% occurring only once. Sequenced material: peripheral blood, taken after pregnancy. The receptor comes from a female donor with multiple sclerosis, enrolled in a pregnancy study. The genes are TRBV18 and TRBJ1-1; D remains ambiguous. This CDR3 reads CASSLLGGEMNTEAFF. DNA for the CDR3: TGTGCCAGCTCACTCCTAGGCGGGGAAATGAACACTGAAGCTTTCTTT.